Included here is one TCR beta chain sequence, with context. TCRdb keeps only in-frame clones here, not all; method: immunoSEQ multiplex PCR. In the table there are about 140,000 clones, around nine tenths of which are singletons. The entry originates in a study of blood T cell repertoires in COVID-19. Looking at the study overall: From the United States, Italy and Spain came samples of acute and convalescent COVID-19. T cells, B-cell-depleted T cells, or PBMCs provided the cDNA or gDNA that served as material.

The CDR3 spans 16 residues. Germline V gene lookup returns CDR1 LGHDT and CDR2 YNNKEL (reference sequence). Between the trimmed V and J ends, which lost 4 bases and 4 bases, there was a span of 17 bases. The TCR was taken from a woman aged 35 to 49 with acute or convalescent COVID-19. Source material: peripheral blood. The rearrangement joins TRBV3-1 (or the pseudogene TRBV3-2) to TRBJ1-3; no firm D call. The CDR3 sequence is CASSPPTHPLGNTIYF. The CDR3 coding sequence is TGTGCCAGCAGCCCCCCGACTCATCCTCTCGGAAACACCATATATTTT.